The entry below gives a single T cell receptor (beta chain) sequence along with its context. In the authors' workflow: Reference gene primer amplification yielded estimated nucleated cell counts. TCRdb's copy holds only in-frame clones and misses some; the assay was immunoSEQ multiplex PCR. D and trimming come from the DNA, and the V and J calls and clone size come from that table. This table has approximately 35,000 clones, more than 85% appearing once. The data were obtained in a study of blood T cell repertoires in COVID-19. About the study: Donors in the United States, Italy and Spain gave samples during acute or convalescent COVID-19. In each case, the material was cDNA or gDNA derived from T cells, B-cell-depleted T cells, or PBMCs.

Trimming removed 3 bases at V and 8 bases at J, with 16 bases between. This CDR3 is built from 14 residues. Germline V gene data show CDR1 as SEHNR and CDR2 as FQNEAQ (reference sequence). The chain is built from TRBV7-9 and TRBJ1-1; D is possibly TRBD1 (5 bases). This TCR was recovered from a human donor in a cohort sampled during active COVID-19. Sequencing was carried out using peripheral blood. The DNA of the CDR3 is TGTGCCAGCAGCTTGCCTGGGGCTGAGCACGAAGCTTTCTTT. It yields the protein CASSLPGAEHEAFF.